This T cell receptor beta chain appears in the sequencing data of a study of identical twins (dated by TCRdb to 2016 to 2018). Context from the whole study: TCR alpha and beta repertoires from monozygotic twins, unrelated adults of various ages and cord blood were deep-sequenced to test whether fetal clonotypes persist. To rule out contamination, replicate twin experiments were performed at different times with different library preparation protocols.

Only healthy Caucasian donors were included. The twin cohort comprised three pairs of female monozygotic twins, all aged roughly 18 to 30 years. Peripheral blood mononuclear cells were used as the source from which RNA for TCR libraries was isolated. The protocol used for the library was 5' RACE. The sequencer listed for this sample is Illumina HiSeq 2000. A universal primer binding site was introduced by template switching, and a unique molecular identifier was present in the final cDNA, enabling accurate counting of TCR cDNA molecules. Specific primers in the conserved constant-segment region were used to synthesize first-strand cDNA for the TCR alpha and beta chains. To control for contamination, every cDNA library was double barcoded, receiving both a SMART-Mk sample barcode and Illumina barcodes. TruSeq adapter sequences along with Illumina sample barcodes were introduced in two successive PCR steps. TCR alpha and beta cDNA libraries were sequenced on the Illumina HiSeq platform with custom primers. Turning to the authors' computational methods: MiGEC processed the raw reads to extract unique molecular identifiers, while MiXCR was used to determine the CDR3 positions. For each individual, recombination models were inferred using an EM algorithm with the repgenHMM and IGoR tools. The tcR package in R was used for shared clonotype analysis, with sharing normalized by the product of cloneset sizes. To study raw recombination free of thymic and clonal selection effects, out-of-frame nonproductive sequences were analyzed. Using fastp trimming at Q25 and MiXCR clonotype assembly, TCRdb reanalyzed the public sequencing data and kept in-frame beta chains. Entries that share a CDR3 protein sequence are merged under the most common genes and DNA. The V and J calls, along with clone size, are taken from TCRdb and not from the paper's own processing. Across this sample there are around 680,000 distinct CDR3 sequences, with approximately 9% seen only once. Roughly 0.97% of the sample belongs to the ten largest clones.

Only a few counts were recorded for this clonotype. The specificity of this receptor is unknown. No qualities accompany the bases; no much larger clone lies one base away. Inclusive of the bounding cysteine and phenylalanine, the CDR3 is 14 residues long. The CDR3 DNA has 42 bases and is translated from base 1. Between the V and J ends, shortened by 3 bases and 7 bases respectively, the junction contains 13 bases. CDR1 and CDR2 were assigned from the germline V gene as KGHSH and LQKENI. The paper as a whole reports these results and caveats: Compared with coincidental sharing between unrelated individuals, out-of-frame TCR alpha sequences shared between twins had an excess of sequences with low generation probability. Conclusions relied on cross-sectional statistical analysis, since the same donors could not be followed over many years. In monozygotic twins, out-of-frame TCR alpha sharing was systematically underestimated by recombination models, although the models agreed with sharing between unrelated individuals. Excess twin sharing in beta out-of-frame sequences was weaker because fewer shared sequences lowered the signal-to-noise ratio. Zero-insertion analyses could be partly confounded by invariant T cells such as MAIT and iNKT, although diverse VJ usage argued against such confounding for most clonotypes. Fewer insertions were carried by abundant cord blood beta clonotypes; a weaker similar trend was observed in young adult naive repertoires, while no such trend was observed in memory repertoires.

The same sample was also used in a study of yellow fever vaccine responses in identical twins. As that second study puts it: The authors reported that the T cell response to vaccination in identical twins appeared partly convergent and partly personalized. In the study, vaccine-responding T cell clones were precisely tracked in identical twins.

The V gene is TRBV18 and the J gene is TRBJ2-1, with a tentative D gene TRBD1 over 5 matching bases. What was sequenced was PBMCs. This clonotype originated in a young woman in good health. The nucleotide sequence reads TGTGCCAGCTCACCTCCAGGGTCCCCAAATGAGCAGTTCTTC. This yields the protein CASSPPGSPNEQFF.